Following are 29 T cell receptor beta chains from one sample sequenced in a study of identical twins. TCRdb re-called the 5' RACE reads through MiXCR, storing one row per CDR3 protein. The table lists just under 550,000 distinct CDR3 sequences, about 16% of them singletons. A further study also used this sample, focusing on yellow fever vaccine responses in identical twins.

The sample consisted of CD4+ T cells sorted from blood. The receptors were gathered from a woman under 30 in good health.

The gene calls are TRBV4-1 and TRBJ2-5; TRBD2 aligns across 14 bases. CDR3 length equals 18 residues. The V and J ends lost 3 bases and 0 bases, in that order; junction bases with no gene match: 6. Germline V gene sequence: CDR1 MGHRA, CDR2 YSYEKL. CDR3: CASSHGLAGGPYQETQYF. DNA of the CDR3: TGCGCCAGCAGCCACGGACTAGCGGGGGGACCGTACCAAGAGACCCAGTACTTC.

This sequence joins TRBV9 and TRBJ2-1; 10 bases map to TRBD2. The CDR3 runs to 17 residues. V was clipped by 4 bases and J by 7 bases; unmatched bases: 14. Germline V gene data show CDR1 as SGDLS and CDR2 as YYNGEE. In nucleotides, the CDR3 is TGTGCCAGCAGCTATAGGGGAGGGACTAGCGTAGGTAATGAGCAGTTCTTC. This sequence encodes CASSYRGGTSVGNEQFF.

The rearrangement links TRBV12-5 to TRBJ2-3; D not certain. Per germline, CDR1 LGHNT and CDR2 FRNRAP. V dropped 7 bases and J dropped 2 bases, with 10 bases sitting between them. The length of the CDR3 is 13 residues. CDR3 residues: CASALLDTDTQYF. Written as DNA, the CDR3 is TGTGCTAGTGCCCTGTTAGACACAGATACGCAGTATTTT. The full variable domain, in which reference TRBV12-5 and TRBJ2-3 provide the parts outside the CDR3, is DARVTQTPRHKVTEMGQEVTMRCQPILGHNTVFWYRQTMMQGLELLAYFRNRAPLDDSGMPKDRFSAEMPDATLATLKIQPSEPRDSAVYFCASALLDTDTQYFGPGTRLTVL.

The genes are TRBV12-3 or TRBV12-4 and TRBJ2-3; 9 nucleotides agree with TRBD1. The CDR3 spans 15 residues. V was pared by 5 bases and J by 6 bases, with 9 bases of the junction left unmatched. The CDR3 DNA reads TGTGCCAGCAGTACCCGGGACAGGGCCAGGGATACGCAGTATTTT. Residues: CASSTRDRARDTQYF.

This clonotype was picked up a small number of times. This chain joins TRBV7-9 and TRBJ2-3; TRBD1 aligns across 7 bases. There are 17 residues in the CDR3. Germline lookup yields CDR1 SEHNR and CDR2 FQNEAQ (reference sequence). V shed 3 bases and J 0 bases; nucleotides not matched to a gene: 9. The CDR3 DNA follows: TGTGCCAGCAGCTTGGACCGGACAGGTCCTAGCACAGATACGCAGTATTTT. It yields the protein CASSLDRTGPSTDTQYF.

This clonotype turned up a few times. The chain uses TRBV5-1 and TRBJ2-3; tentative D call: TRBD1 (6 bases). CDR3 length: 16 residues. The V end was cut by 2 bases, the J end by 1 base, with 14 bases between. Germline assignment: CDR1 SGHRS and CDR2 YFSETQ. The CDR3 bases are TGCGCCAGCAGCTTTTACGACGAGGGGGGCACAGATACGCAGTATTTT. Translation gives CASSFYDEGGTDTQYF.

The rearrangement uses TRBV5-1 and TRBJ1-1, with 7 bases identical to TRBD1. The CDR3 sequence is 16 residues long. The germline V gene has CDR1 SGHRS and CDR2 YFSETQ. The ends lost 7 bases at V and 0 bases at J; junction bases unmatched: 12. CDR3 sequence reads: CASALPGQTMNTEAFF. The CDR3 DNA reads TGCGCCAGCGCTCTTCCGGGACAGACAATGAACACTGAAGCTTTCTTT.

This clonotype turned up a few times. The chain recombines TRBV28 with TRBJ2-1, with D possibly matching TRBD2 (6 bases). Germline V gene data show CDR1 as MDHEN and CDR2 as SYDVKM. This CDR3 spans 15 amino acids. V lost 10 bases and J 3 bases, leaving 19 bases between the germline ends. The CDR3, as DNA: TGTGCCATCAATTCGGGAGAGGGGTTCTACAATGAGCAGTTCTTC. Translation: CAINSGEGFYNEQFF. Looking up the rest from reference TRBV28 and TRBJ2-1 gives the full variable domain: DVKVTQSSRYLVKRTGEKVFLECVQDMDHENMFWYRQDPGLGLRLIYFSYDVKMKEKGDIPEGYSVSREKKERFSLILESASTNQTSMYLCAINSGEGFYNEQFFGPGTRLTVL.

Only a few counts were recorded for this clonotype. This sequence joins TRBV7-8 and TRBJ2-7; no clear D. There are 12 residues in the CDR3. From germline, CDR1 is SGHVS and CDR2 FQNEAQ. The V end was cut by 3 bases, the J end by 0 bases, with 3 bases between. The CDR3 DNA reads TGTGCCAGCAGCTTGAGCTCCTACGAGCAGTACGTC. Amino acids: CASSLSSYEQYV.

This clonotype turned up a few times. V is TRBV14 and J is TRBJ2-5; weak D call: TRBD2 (5 bases). V was shortened by 4 bases and J by 3 bases, with 9 bases between the two germline ends. Germline assignment: CDR1 SGHDN and CDR2 FVKESK. The CDR3 runs to 13 residues. In DNA, the CDR3 is TGTGCCAGCAGCCGCGGGTTTAAAGAGACCCAGTACTTC. It is translated as CASSRGFKETQYF.

The gene calls are TRBV20-1 and TRBJ2-5; 13 bases are a match to TRBD2. CDR1 is DFQATT, CDR2 SNEGSKA, per germline (reference sequence). V was clipped by 4 bases and J by 3 bases; unmatched bases: 2. The CDR3 contains 14 residues. The DNA of the CDR3 is TGCAGTGCTACGGGACTAGCGGGAAAAGAGACCCAGTACTTC. Translated: CSATGLAGKETQYF.

This clonotype was seen only a few times. The rearrangement links TRBV10-3 to TRBJ2-5; a possible D gene is TRBD2 (7 bases). V was trimmed by 6 bases and J by 5 bases, leaving 16 bases between them. Germline V gene data show CDR1 as ENHRY and CDR2 as SYGVKD. The CDR3 runs 14 residues. In DNA form, the CDR3 reads TGTGCCATCAGACCCCAGGGGAGGGAGGAGACCCAGTACTTC. It translates to CAIRPQGREETQYF.

This clonotype occurred a few times. This rearrangement joins TRBV14 to TRBJ2-1; D tentatively reads TRBD1 or TRBD2 (5 bases each). The germline V gene encodes CDR1 SGHDN and CDR2 FVKESK. This CDR3 spans 16 amino acids. V was cut by 4 bases and J by 3 bases, with 16 bases left in between. The CDR3 DNA follows: TGTGCCAGCAGCCTGCCGGGGACCCCCAACTACAATGAGCAGTTCTTC. It encodes CASSLPGTPNYNEQFF.

The gene calls are TRBV20-1 and TRBJ2-7; D is perhaps TRBD2 (5 bases). Trimming pared 1 base from V and 3 bases from J, leaving 13 bases between. Germline CDR1 DFQATT, CDR2 SNEGSKA (reference sequence). CDR3 size: 14 residues. The CDR3 loop reads CSARALWENYEQYF. CDR3 DNA sequence: TGCAGTGCTAGAGCTCTGTGGGAGAACTACGAGCAGTACTTC.

V usage is TRBV18 and J usage is TRBJ2-5; tentatively, D is TRBD1 or TRBD2 (6 bases each). The CDR3 is made up of 15 amino acids. Germline V gives CDR1 KGHSH, CDR2 LQKENI. V was cut by 0 bases and J by 1 base, with 9 bases left in between. The chain's CDR3 is CASSPPGGPQETQYF. The CDR3 region has the DNA TGTGCCAGCTCACCACCTGGGGGGCCCCAAGAGACCCAGTACTTC.

The rearrangement links TRBV7-9 to TRBJ2-5; D not resolved. Trimming took off 1 base at V and 2 bases at J, with 17 bases between the two ends. The CDR3 runs 17 residues. In germline, CDR1 is SEHNR, CDR2 FQNEAQ (reference sequence). The CDR3 loop reads CASSLEVGKVRQETQYF. CDR3 DNA sequence: TGTGCCAGCAGCTTAGAAGTGGGGAAGGTGAGACAAGAGACCCAGTACTTC.

The chain joins TRBV7-2 to TRBJ1-5, with 9 bases matching TRBD1. CDR3 length: 16 amino acids. The junction had 8 bases not matched to a gene; V was cut back by 5 bases and J by 3 bases. Germline values: CDR1 SGHTA, CDR2 FQGNSA. The DNA for the CDR3 is TGTGCCAGCAGCCCGGAGAGACAGGGGGTCAATCAGCCCCAGCATTTT. Translation gives CASSPERQGVNQPQHF.

The rearrangement uses TRBV25-1 and TRBJ2-1, with a weak D call TRBD1 (5 bases). Between the trimmed V and J ends, which lost 3 bases and 7 bases, there was a span of 16 bases. CDR1 and CDR2 from the germline V gene are MGHDK and SYGVNS. This CDR3 is 15 amino acids long. The CDR3 is CASSERDSRANEQFF. CDR3 sequence (DNA): TGTGCCAGCAGTGAGCGTGACAGCAGAGCGAATGAGCAGTTCTTC.

This clonotype was counted a few times. The chain couples TRBV6-7 to TRBJ2-7, with D perhaps matching TRBD1 (5 bases). TRBV6-7 is labeled an ORF, and its function is uncertain. Between the trimmed V and J ends, which lost 3 bases and 3 bases, there was a span of 12 bases. This CDR3 is 14 amino acids long. The CDR3 sequence is CASSYKGRGYEQYV. The CDR3 region has the DNA TGTGCCAGCAGTTATAAGGGGCGCGGCTACGAGCAGTACGTC.

V usage is TRBV6-1 and J usage is TRBJ2-2; 7 positions match TRBD1. The germline V gene encodes CDR1 MNHNS and CDR2 SASEGT. V was pared by 5 bases and J by 7 bases, with 4 bases of the junction left unmatched. This CDR3 is 13 amino acids long. The CDR3 spells CASSPRTGGELFF. In nucleotides, the CDR3 is TGTGCCAGCAGTCCAAGGACAGGCGGGGAGCTGTTTTTT.

The chain has TRBV20-1 and TRBJ2-4, with D hard to call. V lost 2 bases and J lost 8, with 16 bases in between. The CDR3 has 14 amino acids. CDR1 DFQATT and CDR2 SNEGSKA come from the germline V gene (reference sequence). CDR3 sequence: CSARSSGVVDIQYF. For the CDR3, the DNA is TGCAGTGCTAGATCCTCAGGAGTGGTGGACATTCAGTACTTC.

This clonotype was picked up a small number of times. The V call is TRBV3-1, the J call TRBJ1-2; D gene ambiguous. The CDR3 covers 13 residues. Germline V gives CDR1 LGHDT, CDR2 YNNKEL (reference sequence). The V end lost 3 bases, the J end lost 7 bases, and 12 bases lay between the germline ends. The CDR3 DNA sequence: TGTGCCAGCAGCCATAAAAAAATTGGTGGCTACACCTTC. Encoded protein: CASSHKKIGGYTF.

This clonotype came up a few times. V is TRBV10-1 and J is TRBJ2-1; 9 nucleotides agree with TRBD2. V lost 2 bases, J lost 4 bases, and 3 bases stayed unmatched. Germline lookup yields CDR1 WNHNN and CDR2 SYGVQD (reference sequence). The CDR3 sequence is 15 residues long. DNA for the CDR3: TGCGCCAGCAGTGAGGGGAGCGGGAGGTACAATGAGCAGTTCTTC. It encodes CASSEGSGRYNEQFF.

This chain joins TRBV7-3 and TRBJ2-1; 10 positions agree with TRBD2. The CDR3 contains 15 residues. Germline assignment: CDR1 SGHTA and CDR2 FQGTGA. Trimming took 5 bases from V and 7 from J; bases not matched to a gene: 8. CDR3 nucleotides: TGTGCCAGCAGCGACCCAGCGGGAGGGCTTAATGAGCAGTTCTTC. This gives the protein CASSDPAGGLNEQFF.

This clonotype was recorded a few times. V gene TRBV6-1 combines with J gene TRBJ1-2; D is possibly TRBD1 (5 bases). CDR3 length equals 13 residues. Germline-derived CDR1 and CDR2 are MNHNS and SASEGT. The V and J ends lost 4 bases and 2 bases respectively, with 8 bases between them. This CDR3 reads CASSARDNYGYTF. The CDR3 DNA sequence: TGTGCCAGCAGTGCCCGGGACAACTATGGCTACACCTTC.

This clonotype was observed a handful of times. The chain employs TRBV12-3 or TRBV12-4 and TRBJ1-5; no firm D call. V gave up 5 bases and J gave up 7 bases, with 18 bases separating them. The CDR3 sequence is 15 residues long. This CDR3 reads CASSLSGLPGQPQHF. The CDR3 nucleotides are TGTGCCAGCAGTCTCTCCGGCCTCCCGGGGCAGCCCCAGCATTTT.

V usage is TRBV20-1 and J usage is TRBJ2-3; 7 bases line up with TRBD2. Germline loops: CDR1 DFQATT, CDR2 SNEGSKA (reference sequence). The CDR3 extends over 13 amino acids. J lost 8 bases, V lost 7 bases, and 12 bases had no gene match. For the CDR3, the DNA is TGCAGTGGTCAGGGAGGGGAGGCAAGTACGCAGTATTTT. It specifies CSGQGGEASTQYF.

The chain joins TRBV27 to TRBJ2-3; a possible D gene is TRBD2 (5 bases). V dropped 3 bases and J dropped 3 bases, with 16 bases sitting between them. In germline, CDR1 is MNHEY, CDR2 SMNVEV (reference sequence). The CDR3 contains 16 residues. CDR3 in amino acids: CASSFSRRTWTDTQYF. The CDR3 DNA reads TGTGCCAGCAGTTTTAGTCGGCGGACTTGGACAGATACGCAGTATTTT.

This clonotype was picked up many times. The V and J genes are TRBV12-3 or TRBV12-4 and TRBJ2-5; 9 bases match TRBD2. The V gene end was trimmed by 3 bases and the J gene end by 5 bases; junction bases not matched to a gene: 10. This CDR3 has 16 amino acids. DNA of the CDR3: TGTGCCAGCAGTTTCTATCTGCGGGGGGGCGGGGAGACCCAGTACTTC. This sequence encodes CASSFYLRGGGETQYF.